This TCR beta chain appears in the sequencing data of a study of blood T cell repertoires in COVID-19. Study context: The samples span acute and convalescent COVID-19 from the United States, Italy and Spain. Sample material is recorded as cDNA or gDNA derived from T cells, B-cell-depleted T cells, or PBMCs.

This clone was found a few times. Trimming took 8 bases from V and 3 from J, leaving 14 bases between them. The CDR3 totals 13 residues. The germline gives CDR1 MNHNY, CDR2 SVGAGI (reference sequence). Original analysis: How many nucleated cells were present was estimated from reference gene primer amplification. Sequencing used immunoSEQ multiplex PCR; TCRdb keeps in-frame clones, though not all of them. That table supplies the V and J calls and clone size; D and trimming were determined from the DNA. The table lists just under 65,000 clones, around four fifths of them singletons, with under 50% in the top ten.

This chain connects TRBV6-6 to TRBJ2-7; TRBD1 might be the D (6 bases). The clonotype originates from a human donor in a cohort sampled during active COVID-19. The sample taken for sequencing was peripheral blood. DNA for the CDR3: TGTGCCAGCGGGACGGACAGAGTCTACGAGCAGTACTTC. This gives the protein CASGTDRVYEQYF.